The rows below give T cell receptor beta chains drawn from one sample of a study of shared clonotypes between healthy human individuals. Generated by immunoSEQ multiplex PCR, the TCRdb table keeps only in-frame clones and is missing some. The sample has millions of clones; more than 90% are singletons. The material sequenced was naive CD4+ T cells sorted from blood. These receptor sequences come from a man aged 18 to 30 in good health. The CDR3 runs from the conserved cysteine through the conserved F or W. A D gene is named only where the DNA matches it firmly. The size entry is marked missing in some rows and otherwise reads once, few, many or a size class.

V	length	J	size	D	DNA	CDR3
TRBV11-2	19	TRBJ2-7	-	-	TGTGCCAGCAGCAAAACAAACCCCGGGCAGTCCAAAAAAGCCTACGAGCAGTACTTC	CASSKTNPGQSKKAYEQYF
TRBV6-4	15	TRBJ1-1	-	-	TGTGCCAGCAGCGAGGCTGGGGGGGGCAGCTCTGAAGCTTTCTTT	CASSEAGGGSSEAFF
TRBV19	15	TRBJ2-1	-	TRBD1	TGTGCCACCTACTTCTCCGGGACAGGGGGCAATGAGCAGTTCTTC	CATYFSGTGGNEQFF
TRBV7-2	14	TRBJ2-7	-	TRBD1	TGTGCCAGCAGCTCGACAGGGGGAAGGTACGAGCAGTACTTC	CASSSTGGRYEQYF
TRBV5-1	13	TRBJ1-5	-	-	TGCGCCAGCAGCTTGGACAGGAATCAGCCCCAGCATTTT	CASSLDRNQPQHF
TRBV11-3	14	TRBJ2-1	-	TRBD2	TGTGCCAGCAGCTTAGAACCGGGGGGCAATGAGCAGTTCTTC	CASSLEPGGNEQFF
TRBV29-1	14	TRBJ1-2	once	TRBD1	TGCAGCGTTGAGGGGACAGGCGGCCACTATGGCTACACCTTC	CSVEGTGGHYGYTF
TRBV7-2	17	TRBJ2-3	-	-	TGTGCCAGCAGCTTAAAAGCGGTAGCTAGTGGCACAGATACGCAGTATTTT	CASSLKAVASGTDTQYF
TRBV6-1	15	TRBJ1-1	-	TRBD1	TGTGCCAGCAGTACTCGGACAGGTGTGAACACTGAAGCTTTCTTT	CASSTRTGVNTEAFF
TRBV7-8	18	TRBJ2-3	-	-	TGTGCCAGCAGCTTAAAGGCCCCGGGGGCCACTAGCACAGATACGCAGTATTTT	CASSLKAPGATSTDTQYF
TRBV18	16	TRBJ1-6	-	-	TGTGCCAGCTCACCAGGAGGCAGGAGAGATAATTCACCCCTCCACTTT	CASSPGGRRDNSPLHF
TRBV28	14	TRBJ1-2	-	TRBD1	TGTGCCAGCAGTGGGGGACAGGGTAGTTATGGCTACACCTTC	CASSGGQGSYGYTF
TRBV29-1	11	TRBJ2-7	-	-	TGCAGCGTGGTCAATTCCTACGAGCAGTACTTC	CSVVNSYEQYF
TRBV30	11	TRBJ1-6	-	-	TGTGCCTGGAACAAATTGTCACCCCTCCACTTT	CAWNKLSPLHF
TRBV14	16	TRBJ1-1	-	-	TGTGCCAGCAGCCAAGGCAGGGTCCGATCATATTCTGAAGCTTTCTTT	CASSQGRVRSYSEAFF
TRBV5-1	15	TRBJ2-3	-	-	TGCGCCAGCGGCCTCTCGGGGCGGGACACAGATACGCAGTATTTT	CASGLSGRDTDTQYF
TRBV28	15	TRBJ2-7	-	-	TGTGCCATAACTCCGGGCCCCCTACCCCCTTACGAGCAGTACTTC	CAITPGPLPPYEQYF
TRBV7-2	15	TRBJ1-5	-	-	TGTGCCAGCAGCTCAGTACAAAATAGCAATCAGCCCCAGCATTTT	CASSSVQNSNQPQHF
TRBV18	12	TRBJ2-5	-	TRBD2	TGTGCCAGCTCACCAAGGGAGGGGACCCAGTACTTC	CASSPREGTQYF
TRBV6-1	15	TRBJ1-5	-	-	TGTGCCAGCAGAACGGACAGCTATAGCAATCAGCCCCAGCATTTT	CASRTDSYSNQPQHF
TRBV6-5	13	TRBJ1-5	-	-	TGTGCCAGCAGTTATGAGAGGGGTCAGCCCCAGCATTTT	CASSYERGQPQHF
TRBV30	14	TRBJ1-6	-	-	TGTGCCTGGAGTGTATCCCAGGGTGGGTCACCCCTCCACTTT	CAWSVSQGGSPLHF
TRBV5-6	16	TRBJ1-6	-	-	TGTGCCAGCAGCTTGTGGGTAGGCTCCTATAATTCACCCCTCCACTTT	CASSLWVGSYNSPLHF
TRBV2	15	TRBJ2-2	-	-	TGTGCCAGCAGTGAGGCCGGGACCCTGTACGGGGAGCTGTTTTTT	CASSEAGTLYGELFF
TRBV15	14	TRBJ1-5	few	-	TGTGCCACCAGCAGAGATCGTGGGATTCAGCCCCAGCATTTT	CATSRDRGIQPQHF
TRBV4-1	15	TRBJ2-3	-	-	TGCGCCAGCAGCCGATCGTTACTAGGGGCAGATACGCAGTATTTT	CASSRSLLGADTQYF
TRBV25-1	16	TRBJ2-5	-	-	TGTGCCAGCAGTGAGATCGGGACTCCAACGGAGGAGACCCAGTACTTC	CASSEIGTPTEETQYF